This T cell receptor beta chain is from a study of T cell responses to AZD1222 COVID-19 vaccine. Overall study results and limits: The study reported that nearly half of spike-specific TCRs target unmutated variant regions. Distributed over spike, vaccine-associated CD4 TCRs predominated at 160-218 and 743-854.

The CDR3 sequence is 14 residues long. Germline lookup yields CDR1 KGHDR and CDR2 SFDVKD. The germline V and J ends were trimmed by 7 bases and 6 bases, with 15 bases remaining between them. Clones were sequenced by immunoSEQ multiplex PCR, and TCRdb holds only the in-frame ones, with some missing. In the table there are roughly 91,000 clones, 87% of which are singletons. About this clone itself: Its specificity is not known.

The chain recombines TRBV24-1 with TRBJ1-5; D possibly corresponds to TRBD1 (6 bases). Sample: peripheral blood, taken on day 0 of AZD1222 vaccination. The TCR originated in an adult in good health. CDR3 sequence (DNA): TGTGCCACCAGCGTTAAAAACAGGGTTCAGCCCCAGCATTTT. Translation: CATSVKNRVQPQHF.